These 23 T cell receptor beta chains came from one sample sequenced in a study of cytotoxic CD8 clonotypes in ibrutinib-treated CLL. Sequencing used immunoSEQ multiplex PCR; TCRdb keeps in-frame clones, though not all of them. Found here are 150,000 or so clones, 70% to 80% of them singletons; the top ten hold about 29%. The starting material was PBMCs, obtained after 12 months of ibrutinib treatment. The receptors derive from a human donor with chronic lymphocytic leukemia.

The chain links TRBV7-2 to TRBJ2-1, with D perhaps being TRBD1 or TRBD2 (5 bases each). Trimming stripped 3 bases from V and 2 bases from J, with 11 bases between. The length of the CDR3 is 15 residues. Germline values: CDR1 SGHTA, CDR2 FQGNSA. CDR3 loop: CASSLQGEAYNEQFF. CDR3 DNA: TGTGCCAGCAGCTTGCAGGGAGAAGCCTACAATGAGCAGTTCTTC.

The V and J genes are TRBV6-9 and TRBJ2-1; maybe TRBD2 (5 bases). The germline V and J ends were trimmed by 4 bases and 0 bases, with 22 bases remaining between them. This CDR3 comprises 19 residues. Germline assignment: CDR1 MNHGY and CDR2 SVAAGI. CDR3 in DNA: TGTGCCAGCAGTTGTCTCTGTAGCAACCCTGGGAGCTCCTACAATGAGCAGTTCTTC. As protein: CASSCLCSNPGSSYNEQFF.

V is TRBV6-1 and J is TRBJ2-7; TRBD1 matches 9 bases. The CDR3 has 14 amino acids. Losses at the gene ends were 7 bases for V and 1 base for J; bases not matched to a gene: 5. CDR1 and CDR2 from the germline V gene are MNHNS and SASEGT. The CDR3 DNA is TGTGCCAGCAAGCGGGGACAGGGTTCCTACGAGCAGTACTTC. Its translation is CASKRGQGSYEQYF.

The gene calls are TRBV30 and TRBJ2-7; 9 nucleotides match TRBD1. V was pared by 4 bases and J by 2 bases, with 3 bases of the junction left unmatched. CDR1 and CDR2 from the germline V gene are GTSNPN and SVGIG (reference sequence). The CDR3 consists of 13 residues. CDR3 sequence (DNA): TGTGCCTGGAACCGGGACAGGGCCTACGAGCAGTACTTC. Translating gives CAWNRDRAYEQYF.

The V gene is TRBV7-2, the J gene TRBJ2-7; 9 nucleotides agree with TRBD1. The CDR3 is 16 residues long. Per germline, CDR1 SGHTA and CDR2 FQGNSA. V shed 3 bases, J shed 2 bases, and the junction held 8 bases outside the gene matches. The CDR3 protein is CASSLAGTGSTYEQYF. CDR3 DNA: TGTGCCAGCAGCTTGGCAGGGACAGGGAGTACCTACGAGCAGTACTTC.

The chain links TRBV28 to TRBJ1-5; a possible D gene is TRBD1 (6 bases). Germline V lookup: CDR1 MDHEN, CDR2 SYDVKM. V dropped 5 bases and J dropped 2 bases, with 25 bases sitting between them. CDR3 size: 19 residues. CDR3 sequence reads: CASSRGSGARKLGNQPQHF. The CDR3 DNA sequence: TGTGCCAGCAGTCGTGGATCGGGGGCGAGAAAACTCGGCAATCAGCCCCAGCATTTT. Looking up the rest from reference TRBV28 and TRBJ1-5 gives the full variable domain: DVKVTQSSRYLVKRTGEKVFLECVQDMDHENMFWYRQDPGLGLRLIYFSYDVKMKEKGDIPEGYSVSREKKERFSLILESASTNQTSMYLCASSRGSGARKLGNQPQHFGDGTRLSIL.

V and J are TRBV9 and TRBJ2-1; 10 bases are shared with TRBD2. Germline loops: CDR1 SGDLS, CDR2 YYNGEE. This CDR3 contains 19 residues. V shed 4 bases, J shed 1 base, and the junction held 14 bases outside the gene matches. The CDR3: CASSSPVASGSGSYNEQFF. Written as DNA, the CDR3 is TGTGCCAGCAGCTCCCCGGTGGCTAGCGGGAGTGGGTCCTACAATGAGCAGTTCTTC.

The chain links TRBV6-5 to TRBJ2-7; D not certain. This CDR3 has 13 amino acids. The germline V and J ends were trimmed by 5 bases and 0 bases, with 8 bases remaining between them. Germline V gene data show CDR1 as MNHEY and CDR2 as SVGAGI. CDR3 region: CASSGGFSYEQYF. For the CDR3, the DNA is TGTGCCAGCAGTGGTGGCTTCTCCTACGAGCAGTACTTC.

The rearrangement uses TRBV30 and TRBJ2-6, with 8 bases lining up with TRBD1. CDR1 and CDR2 (germline): GTSNPN, SVGIG (reference sequence). This CDR3 is built from 14 residues. V lost 4 bases, J lost 2 bases, and 1 base stayed unmatched. The CDR3 loop reads CAWNRGAGANVLTF. CDR3 sequence (DNA): TGTGCCTGGAACAGGGGGGCTGGGGCCAACGTCCTGACTTTC.

The chain employs TRBV18 and TRBJ2-3, with 8 bases aligning to TRBD2. CDR3 length: 13 amino acids. Germline V gene data show CDR1 as KGHSH and CDR2 as LQKENI. V gave up 0 bases and J gave up 8 bases; unmatched junction bases: 1. The CDR3 region has the DNA TGTGCCAGCTCACCACCGGCGGGGGGTACGCAGTATTTT. It yields the protein CASSPPAGGTQYF.

The chain carries TRBV5-1 and TRBJ2-4, with 9 bases matching TRBD1. The germline V gene encodes CDR1 SGHRS and CDR2 YFSETQ. The CDR3 contains 13 residues. J lost 7 bases, V lost 2 bases, and 1 base had no gene match. CDR3 in DNA: TGCGCCAGCAGCTTCGGGACAGGGAACATTCAGTACTTC. Protein sequence: CASSFGTGNIQYF.

The chain carries TRBV11-3 and TRBJ1-1; D call uncertain. This CDR3 region has 13 residues. Germline-derived CDR1 and CDR2 are SGHNT and YENEEA. Deletions cut 6 bases from V and 2 bases from J, with 10 bases between. The CDR3 bases are TGTGCCAGCAGGTACCAGGTCAACACTGAAGCTTTCTTT. This translates into CASRYQVNTEAFF.

The V gene is TRBV30, the J gene TRBJ1-5; D may be TRBD1 (6 bases). CDR1 and CDR2 from the germline V gene are GTSNPN and SVGIG (reference sequence). This CDR3 comprises 13 residues. Between the trimmed V and J ends, which lost 0 bases and 4 bases, there was a span of 7 bases. The CDR3 region is CAWSVTGNQPQHF. The CDR3, as DNA: TGTGCCTGGAGTGTAACAGGGAATCAGCCCCAGCATTTT.

This clone occurred a few times. The chain combines TRBV4-3 with TRBJ2-7, with a possible D match to TRBD2 (6 bases). The CDR3 spans 14 residues. The V and J ends lost 0 bases and 5 bases respectively, with 11 bases between them. Looked up from germline, CDR1 is LGHNA and CDR2 is YSLEER. The CDR3 DNA reads TGCGCCAGCAGCCAAGAGGGGGGAGCGGACGAGCAGTACTTC. Translating it yields CASSQEGGADEQYF.

The chain carries TRBV19 and TRBJ2-2, with 12 bases that match TRBD2. Germline CDR1 reads LNHDA; CDR2 reads SQIVND (reference sequence). Trimming removed 9 bases from V and 1 base from J; junction bases left unmatched: 9. CDR3 length: 17 residues. Here the CDR3 reads CASTRTSGTLNTGELFF. The CDR3 DNA reads TGTGCCAGCACTAGGACTAGCGGGACCCTGAACACCGGGGAGCTGTTTTTT.

The chain couples TRBV27 to TRBJ2-7; 12 nucleotides line up with TRBD2. V lost 6 bases, J lost 1 base, and 4 bases stayed unmatched. Germline V gene data show CDR1 as MNHEY and CDR2 as SMNVEV (reference sequence). The CDR3 totals 15 residues. Here the CDR3 DNA reads TGTGCCAGCAGGAATGGACTAGCGGGATCCTACGAGCAGTACTTC. This encodes CASRNGLAGSYEQYF.

The chain links TRBV6-5 to TRBJ1-2; D is perhaps TRBD1 (5 bases). V dropped 0 bases and J dropped 4 bases, with 9 bases sitting between them. CDR3 length: 14 residues. The germline gives CDR1 MNHEY, CDR2 SVGAGI. CDR3 amino acids: CASSYSSGIYGYTF. The CDR3 DNA reads TGTGCCAGCAGTTACTCGTCAGGGATCTATGGCTACACCTTC.

This chain connects TRBV18 to TRBJ1-2; TRBD1 aligns across 7 bases. Germline V lookup: CDR1 KGHSH, CDR2 LQKENI. CDR3 length: 12 residues. After removal of 6 bases from V and 7 bases from J, the junction contained 5 bases not matched to a gene. The CDR3 DNA sequence: TGTGCCAGCTCGCTCGACAGGGCTGGCTACACCTTC. It translates to CASSLDRAGYTF.

The chain has TRBV7-9 and TRBJ2-3, with 10 bases fitting TRBD1. The CDR3 is 15 amino acids. The J segment lost 6 bases and the V segment lost 5 bases, leaving 8 bases of the junction unmatched. Germline V gene data show CDR1 as SEHNR and CDR2 as FQNEAQ (reference sequence). Here the CDR3 reads CASSTRQGAWDTQYF. CDR3 nucleotide sequence: TGTGCCAGCAGCACCCGACAGGGGGCTTGGGATACGCAGTATTTT.

The gene calls are TRBV19 and TRBJ1-1, with TRBD1 identical over 8 bases. This CDR3 is 13 amino acids long. The germline gives CDR1 LNHDA, CDR2 SQIVND (reference sequence). The V segment lost 7 bases and the J segment 3 bases; nucleotides outside the gene matches: 4. The DNA for the CDR3 is TGTGCCAGTAATGGACAGGGCTACACTGAAGCTTTCTTT. Amino acids: CASNGQGYTEAFF. Combining the CDR3 with reference TRBV19 and TRBJ1-1 gives the whole variable domain DGGITQSPKYLFRKEGQNVTLSCEQNLNHDAMYWYRQDPGQGLRLIYYSQIVNDFQKGDIAEGYSVSREKKESFPLTVTSAQKNPTAFYLCASNGQGYTEAFFGQGTRLTVV.

The chain combines TRBV13 with TRBJ1-1; the match to TRBD1 covers 10 bases. Germline trimming cut 4 bases from V and 3 bases from J; bases unmatched to any gene: 2. Per the germline V gene, CDR1 is PRHDT and CDR2 is FYEKMQ (reference sequence). The CDR3 is made up of 14 amino acids. This CDR3 reads CASSSTGGYTEAFF. CDR3 sequence (DNA): TGTGCCAGCAGCTCGACAGGGGGCTACACTGAAGCTTTCTTT.

J is TRBJ1-3 and V is TRBV28; TRBD1 is a possible D gene (6 bases). Germline assignment: CDR1 MDHEN and CDR2 SYDVKM. The ends were cut back, 6 bases at V and 4 bases at J, with 13 bases in the middle. The CDR3 extends over 14 amino acids. The CDR3 reads CASRSGTKGNTIYF. CDR3 bases: TGTGCCAGCAGGTCCGGGACAAAAGGAAACACCATATATTTT.

This clone was seen repeatedly, ten times or more. The V and J genes are TRBV25-1 and TRBJ2-3, with unresolved D. Germline loops: CDR1 MGHDK, CDR2 SYGVNS. The CDR3 runs 11 residues. V was clipped by 6 bases and J by 5 bases, with 6 bases between them. For the CDR3, the DNA is TGTGCCAGCAGCCTGGGAGATACGCAGTATTTT. Encoded protein: CASSLGDTQYF.